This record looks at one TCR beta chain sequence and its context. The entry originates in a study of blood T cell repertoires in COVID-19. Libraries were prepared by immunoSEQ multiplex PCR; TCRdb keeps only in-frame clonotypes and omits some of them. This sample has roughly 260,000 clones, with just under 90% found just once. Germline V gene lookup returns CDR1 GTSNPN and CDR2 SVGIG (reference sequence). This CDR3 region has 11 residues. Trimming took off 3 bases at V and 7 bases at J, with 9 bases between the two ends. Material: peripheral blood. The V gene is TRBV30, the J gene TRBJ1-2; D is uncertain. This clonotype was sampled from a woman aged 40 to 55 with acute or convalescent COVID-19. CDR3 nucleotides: TGTGCCTGGAGCTCGGGATTTGGCTACACCTTC. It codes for CAWSSGFGYTF.